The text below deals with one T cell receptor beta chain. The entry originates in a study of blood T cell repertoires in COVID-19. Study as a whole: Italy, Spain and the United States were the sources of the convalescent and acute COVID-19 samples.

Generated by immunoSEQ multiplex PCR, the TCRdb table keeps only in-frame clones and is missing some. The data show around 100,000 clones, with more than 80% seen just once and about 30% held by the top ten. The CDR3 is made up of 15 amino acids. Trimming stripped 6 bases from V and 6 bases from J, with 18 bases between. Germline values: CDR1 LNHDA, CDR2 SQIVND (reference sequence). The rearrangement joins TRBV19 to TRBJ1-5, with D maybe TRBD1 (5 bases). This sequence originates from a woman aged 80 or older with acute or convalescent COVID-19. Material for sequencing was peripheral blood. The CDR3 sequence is CASSDAGTRVQPQHF. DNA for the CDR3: TGTGCCAGTAGCGATGCCGGGACTCGGGTTCAGCCCCAGCATTTT. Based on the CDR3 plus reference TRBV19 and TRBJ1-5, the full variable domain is DGGITQSPKYLFRKEGQNVTLSCEQNLNHDAMYWYRQDPGQGLRLIYYSQIVNDFQKGDIAEGYSVSREKKESFPLTVTSAQKNPTAFYLCASSDAGTRVQPQHFGDGTRLSIL.